The clone carrying this T cell receptor beta chain was found once. Its antigen is as yet unknown. The study ran its PCR with 60 Vbeta and 13 Jbeta primers. Under the authors' procedure: In a later analysis, around 12 million of tens of millions of unique beta chains occurred in at least two donors. Measured with immunoSEQ multiplex PCR; TCRdb has only the in-frame clones, and not every one. The V and J calls and clone size are taken from that table; D and trimming were inferred from the DNA. The table records some 170,000 clones, around 80% of them present only once. This specimen belongs to a study of cytomegalovirus exposure and HLA in healthy donors. Study-level background: The early release's HLA-typed donors yielded 78 million or so unique TCRs.

Deletions cut 6 bases from V and 15 bases from J, with 21 bases between. CDR1 is MDHEN and CDR2 is SYDVKM in the germline V gene. The CDR3 is 13 residues long. Notes on the study in general: By a later analysis, the bulk of CMV-associated TCR beta chains appeared HLA-restricted. By HLA locus, TCR association rates varied in a later analysis, with DRB1 showing the most and HLA-C the fewest.

The receptor comes from a woman aged 55-70 years in good health and CMV-seropositive. The source material was PBMCs. The V and J genes are TRBV28 and TRBJ2-1, with D possibly being TRBD1 (6 bases). The DNA for the CDR3 is TGTGCCAGCAGCTTCGCTCTAGGACAGAGGCGGTTCTTC. Protein: CASSFALGQRRFF.